This T cell receptor (beta chain) was sequenced during a study of molecular identifiers for immune sequencing clone quantification. Study results and limitations: Under 1% of molecules in naive cells, but over 98% of effector molecules, belonged to clones above 20 RNA copies.

TCRdb redid the calling of the PCR reads with MiXCR, one entry per CDR3 protein. The table has about 510,000 distinct CDR3 sequences, roughly 24% seen once. Sorting selected naive CD8 T cells with a CD8+CD4-CCR7+CD45RA+ phenotype. Notes on this clonotype: Antigen specificity is unknown.

The source of this sequence is a human donor in good health. Some libraries in this study had Jurkat cell RNA spiked in. The sequenced material came from naive CD8+ T cells from blood, with Jurkat cell RNA spiked in. Noted subset: FACS-sorted CD8+CD4-CCR7+CD45RA+ naive T cells.

CDR3 coding DNA: TGTGCCAGCAGTGATTTTGACGGGAATTCACCCCTCCACTTT. Translating gives CASSDFDGNSPLHF. The chain uses TRBV6-1 and TRBJ1-6; D gene uncertain. Germline V gene sequence: CDR1 MNHNS, CDR2 SASEGT. V was pared by 3 bases and J by 7 bases, with 10 bases between. The CDR3 covers 14 residues.